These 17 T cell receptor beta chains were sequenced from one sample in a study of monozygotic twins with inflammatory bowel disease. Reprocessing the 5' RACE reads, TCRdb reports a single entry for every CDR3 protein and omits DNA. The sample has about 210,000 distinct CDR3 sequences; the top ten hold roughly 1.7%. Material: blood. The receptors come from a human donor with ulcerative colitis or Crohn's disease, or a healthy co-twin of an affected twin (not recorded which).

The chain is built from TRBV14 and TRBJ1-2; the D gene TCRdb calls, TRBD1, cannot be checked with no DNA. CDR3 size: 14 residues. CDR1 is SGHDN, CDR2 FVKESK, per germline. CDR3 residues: CASSQSGGAKSYTF. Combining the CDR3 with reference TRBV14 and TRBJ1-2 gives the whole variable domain EAGVTQFPSHSVIEKGQTVTLRCDPISGHDNLYWYRRVMGKEIKFLLHFVKESKQDESGMPNNRFLAERTGGTYSTLKVQPAELEDSGVYFCASSQSGGAKSYTFGSGTRLTVV.

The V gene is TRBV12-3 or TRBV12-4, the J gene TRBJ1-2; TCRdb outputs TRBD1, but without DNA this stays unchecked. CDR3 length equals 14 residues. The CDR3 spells CASSPRQGRYGYTF.

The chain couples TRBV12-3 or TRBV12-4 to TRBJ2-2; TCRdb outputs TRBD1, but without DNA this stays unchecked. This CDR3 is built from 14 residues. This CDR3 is CASRTGVNTGELFF.

CDR3 protein: CSARLQRGNNEQFF. This rearrangement joins TRBV20-1 to TRBJ2-1; TCRdb's assignment of TRBD2 cannot be checked, as there is no DNA. CDR3 length equals 14 residues. Germline V gives CDR1 DFQATT, CDR2 SNEGSKA (reference sequence).

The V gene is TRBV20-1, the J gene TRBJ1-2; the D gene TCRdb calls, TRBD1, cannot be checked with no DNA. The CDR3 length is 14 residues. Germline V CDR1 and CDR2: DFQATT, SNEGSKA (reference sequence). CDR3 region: CSARGTGSTYGYTF.

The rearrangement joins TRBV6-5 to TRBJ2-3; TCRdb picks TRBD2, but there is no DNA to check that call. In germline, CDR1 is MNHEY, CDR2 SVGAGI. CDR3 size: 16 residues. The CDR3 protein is CASSYPIGGPTDTQYF.

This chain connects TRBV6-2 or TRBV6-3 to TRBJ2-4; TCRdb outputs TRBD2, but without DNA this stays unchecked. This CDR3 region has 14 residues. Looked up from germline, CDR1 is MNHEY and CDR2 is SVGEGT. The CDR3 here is CASSLTPLAGSQYF.

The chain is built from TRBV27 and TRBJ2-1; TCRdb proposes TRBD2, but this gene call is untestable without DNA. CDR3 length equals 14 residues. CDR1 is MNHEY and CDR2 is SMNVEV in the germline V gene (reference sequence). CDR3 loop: CANYPSGTPNEQFF.

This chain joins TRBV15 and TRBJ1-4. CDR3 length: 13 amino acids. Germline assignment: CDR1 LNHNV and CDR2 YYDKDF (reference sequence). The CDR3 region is CATSRVQEGQLFF.

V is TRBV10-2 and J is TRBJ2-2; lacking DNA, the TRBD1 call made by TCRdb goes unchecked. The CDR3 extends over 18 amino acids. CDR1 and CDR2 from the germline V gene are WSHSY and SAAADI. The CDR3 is CASSEDRGPDPNTGELFF.

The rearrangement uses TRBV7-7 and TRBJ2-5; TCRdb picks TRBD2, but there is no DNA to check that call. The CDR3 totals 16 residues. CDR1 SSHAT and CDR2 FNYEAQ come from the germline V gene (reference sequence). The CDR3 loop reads CASSLEGSGAQETQYF.

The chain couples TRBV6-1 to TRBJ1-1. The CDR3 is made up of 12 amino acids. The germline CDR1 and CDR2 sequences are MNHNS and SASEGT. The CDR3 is CASMQGFTEAFF.

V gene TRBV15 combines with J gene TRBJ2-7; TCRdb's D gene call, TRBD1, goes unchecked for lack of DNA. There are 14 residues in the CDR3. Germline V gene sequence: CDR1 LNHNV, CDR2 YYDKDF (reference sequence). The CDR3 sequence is CATEQGGSSYEQYF.

The CDR3 is CATSDPGIYDEQFF. V gene TRBV24-1 combines with J gene TRBJ2-1; the D gene TCRdb calls, TRBD1, cannot be checked with no DNA. The CDR3 is made up of 14 amino acids. Germline CDR1 is KGHDR and CDR2 is SFDVKD.

The CDR3 protein is CSVRQSGTDTQYF. The chain has TRBV20-1 and TRBJ2-3; TCRdb calls TRBD1, which cannot be checked without DNA. CDR3 length: 13 residues. Germline values: CDR1 DFQATT, CDR2 SNEGSKA (reference sequence).

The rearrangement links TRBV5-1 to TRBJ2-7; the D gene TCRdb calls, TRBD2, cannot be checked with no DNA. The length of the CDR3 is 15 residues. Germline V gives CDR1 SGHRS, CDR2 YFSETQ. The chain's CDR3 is CASSYTSGEQYEQYF.

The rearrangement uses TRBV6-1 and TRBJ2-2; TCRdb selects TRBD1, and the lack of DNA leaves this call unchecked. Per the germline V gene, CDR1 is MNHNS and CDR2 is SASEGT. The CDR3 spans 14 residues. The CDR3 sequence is CASSADRANGELFF.